Shown below are 21 T cell receptor beta chains from a single sample sequenced in a study of blood T cell repertoires in COVID-19 (dated by TCRdb to 2018 to 2020). Library prep was done by the immunoSEQ multiplex PCR assay. TCRdb took over this immuneACCESS table, retaining in-frame rearrangements with V and J assigned. Such tables are incomplete; in checked studies, under half of the missing clones stem from an unresolved V gene, and the remainder is unexplained. For this sample there are around 60,000 clones; 70% to 90% appear just once. The top ten clones comprise approximately 15% of the sample. Sequencing was done on a sample of peripheral blood. The receptors originated from a human donor in a cohort sampled during active COVID-19.

This clone was detected only once. The chain links TRBV4-3 to TRBJ1-4; TRBD1 aligns across 7 bases. Per the germline V gene, CDR1 is LGHNA and CDR2 is YSLEER. This CDR3 spans 15 amino acids. V shed 3 bases and J 4 bases; nucleotides not matched to a gene: 5. The chain's CDR3 is CASSQKGQYNEKLFF. The CDR3 nucleotides read TGCGCCAGCAGCCAGAAGGGACAGTATAATGAAAAACTGTTTTTT.

The chain links TRBV9 to TRBJ1-3; D unresolved. The germline V gene encodes CDR1 SGDLS and CDR2 YYNGEE. The CDR3 loop spans 17 amino acids. The V end lost 1 base, the J end lost 0 bases, and 14 bases lay between the germline ends. CDR3 region: CASSVQSAADSGNTIYF. CDR3 coding DNA: TGTGCCAGCAGCGTACAGTCCGCCGCAGACTCTGGAAACACCATATATTTT.

CDR3 protein: CASRIGRQSLQYF. The CDR3 DNA is TGTGCCAGCCGGATAGGGAGGCAATCTCTACAGTACTTC. The rearrangement joins TRBV6-4 to TRBJ2-7, with D perhaps matching TRBD2 (6 bases). The V end lost 8 bases, the J end lost 10 bases, and 21 bases lay between the germline ends. Germline V gene sequence: CDR1 MRHNA, CDR2 SNTAGT. The CDR3 spans 13 residues.

This clone appeared once. The rearrangement joins TRBV21-1 to TRBJ1-5; TRBD1, as called in the table, went unchecked against the DNA. TRBV21-1 is a pseudogene locus. The CDR3 spans 14 residues. CDR3 coding DNA: TGTGCCAGCAGCAGGCGGCAGGGGAATCAGCCCCAGCATTTT. Encoded protein: CASSRRQGNQPQHF.

V is TRBV6-5 and J is TRBJ2-7; 10 bases line up with TRBD1. Germline V gives CDR1 MNHEY, CDR2 SVGAGI. The CDR3 is made up of 15 amino acids. V lost 6 bases to trimming and J lost 2 bases; unmatched junction nucleotides: 7. CDR3 coding DNA: TGTGCCAGCAGGGGGATGGACAGGGGGACCTACGAGCAGTACTTC. Translating gives CASRGMDRGTYEQYF.

This CDR3 is CASSYGDTQYF. The CDR3 bases are TGTGCCAGCAGTTACGGAGATACGCAGTATTTT. The chain links TRBV28 to TRBJ2-3; D gene uncertain. The CDR3 is made up of 11 amino acids. V was trimmed by 4 bases and J by 5 bases, leaving 4 bases between them. Germline values: CDR1 MDHEN, CDR2 SYDVKM.

This clone was seen a handful of times. CDR3 protein: CASSYQGVLNYGYTF. In DNA, the CDR3 is TGTGCCAGCAGCTACCAGGGGGTACTAAACTATGGCTACACCTTC. The chain uses TRBV5-6 and TRBJ1-2, with 7 positions matching TRBD1. Trimming removed 3 bases from V and 2 bases from J; junction bases left unmatched: 7. CDR1 is SGHDT and CDR2 is YYEEEE in the germline V gene. This CDR3 region has 15 residues.

The rearrangement joins TRBV5-1 to TRBJ1-2; D not resolved. The ends were cut back, 0 bases at V and 4 bases at J, with 13 bases in the middle. Germline CDR1 SGHRS, CDR2 YFSETQ. The CDR3 contains 15 residues. The CDR3 sequence: CASSLDGERFYGYTF. The CDR3 coding sequence is TGCGCCAGCAGCTTGGATGGGGAGCGGTTCTATGGCTACACCTTC.

The chain uses TRBV2 and TRBJ2-7, with 9 positions matching TRBD1. From germline, CDR1 is SNHLY and CDR2 FYNNEI. After removal of 9 bases from V and 7 bases from J, the junction contained 4 bases not matched to a gene. The CDR3 extends over 11 amino acids. The CDR3, as DNA: TGTGCCAGACAGGGGGCCGGGGAGCAGTACTTC. Translation gives CARQGAGEQYF.

This clone was seen just once. This rearrangement joins TRBV5-6 to TRBJ2-6; tentative D call: TRBD2 (6 bases). The CDR3 runs to 15 residues. Germline V gives CDR1 SGHDT, CDR2 YYEEEE. Trimming removed 2 bases at V and 0 bases at J, with 6 bases between. CDR3 DNA sequence: TGTGCCAGCAGCTTCGGGAGCTCTGGGGCCAACGTCCTGACTTTC. It translates to CASSFGSSGANVLTF.

This clone was detected a few times. CDR3 in amino acids: CASSLGTSGRRDTQYF. CDR3 sequence (DNA): TGTGCCAGCTCATTAGGGACTAGCGGGAGAAGAGATACGCAGTATTTT. The rearrangement uses TRBV18 and TRBJ2-3, with TRBD2 matching 14 bases. V shed 5 bases and J 5 bases; nucleotides not matched to a gene: 6. The CDR3 spans 16 residues. The germline V gene has CDR1 KGHSH and CDR2 LQKENI.

This rearrangement joins TRBV9 to TRBJ2-1, with 9 bases fitting TRBD2. Germline lookup yields CDR1 SGDLS and CDR2 YYNGEE. The CDR3 extends over 17 amino acids. Unmatched junction bases numbered 7, after V lost 0 bases and J lost 3 bases. The CDR3 region is CASSVALASGIYNEQFF. DNA for the CDR3: TGTGCCAGCAGCGTAGCTTTGGCTAGCGGGATCTACAATGAGCAGTTCTTC. Based on the CDR3 plus reference TRBV9 and TRBJ2-1, the full variable domain is DSGVTQTPKHLITATGQRVTLRCSPRSGDLSVYWYQQSLDQGLQFLIQYYNGEERAKGNILERFSAQQFPDLHSELNLSSLELGDSALYFCASSVALASGIYNEQFFGPGTRLTVL.

The chain employs TRBV5-8 and TRBJ2-5; 9 bases line up with TRBD1. The CDR3 has 15 residues. Germline trimming cut 4 bases from V and 5 bases from J; bases unmatched to any gene: 9. In germline, CDR1 is SGHTS, CDR2 YDEGEE. CDR3 in amino acids: CASSARDRASETQYF. The CDR3, as DNA: TGTGCCAGCAGCGCGAGGGACAGGGCGTCGGAGACCCAGTACTTC.

The V gene is TRBV28, the J gene TRBJ1-5; D is perhaps TRBD1 (6 bases). The CDR3 loop spans 16 amino acids. Per germline, CDR1 MDHEN and CDR2 SYDVKM. The V end was cut by 6 bases, the J end by 0 bases, with 15 bases between. CDR3 sequence reads: CASRYGTINSNQPQHF. The DNA for the CDR3 is TGTGCCAGCAGATACGGGACAATAAATAGCAATCAGCCCCAGCATTTT.

As for this clone: The sample holds other DNA sequences that translate to the same CDR3. The chain carries TRBV7-3 and TRBJ2-5; TRBD2 aligns across 9 bases. V was clipped by 1 base and J by 5 bases; unmatched bases: 2. Per germline, CDR1 SGHTA and CDR2 FQGTGA. This CDR3 spans 14 amino acids. The CDR3 loop reads CASSLSGRGETQYF. The DNA of the CDR3 is TGTGCCAGCAGCTTAAGCGGGAGGGGGGAGACCCAGTACTTC.

The rearrangement uses TRBV5-1 and TRBJ2-7; 9 bases are a match to TRBD1. The V segment lost 7 bases and the J segment 6 bases; nucleotides outside the gene matches: 8. The CDR3 runs to 13 residues. Germline values: CDR1 SGHRS, CDR2 YFSETQ. The CDR3 is CASAGQGVSEQYF. The CDR3, as DNA: TGCGCCAGCGCGGGACAGGGTGTTTCCGAGCAGTACTTC.

This clone was picked up one time. V gene TRBV9 combines with J gene TRBJ2-3, with 8 nucleotides matching TRBD2. CDR1 SGDLS and CDR2 YYNGEE come from the germline V gene. V was clipped by 2 bases and J by 0 bases; unmatched bases: 11. The CDR3 is 18 amino acids. The DNA for the CDR3 is TGTGCCAGCAGCGTCGGCAGCGGGAGATTGCCTAGCACAGATACGCAGTATTTT. Its translation is CASSVGSGRLPSTDTQYF.

The chain employs TRBV18 and TRBJ1-4; TRBD1 matches at 8 bases. After removal of 5 bases from V and 4 bases from J, the junction contained 3 bases not matched to a gene. Germline CDR1 and CDR2: KGHSH and LQKENI. CDR3 length: 14 amino acids. DNA of the CDR3: TGTGCCAGCTCAAAAGACAGGGGTAATGAAAAACTGTTTTTT. It codes for CASSKDRGNEKLFF.

The chain recombines TRBV28 with TRBJ1-2; 9 nucleotides line up with TRBD1. The CDR3 runs 15 residues. CDR1 and CDR2 from the germline V gene are MDHEN and SYDVKM. Germline trimming cut 6 bases from V and 7 bases from J; bases unmatched to any gene: 12. CDR3 loop: CASSLPYRGLGGYTF. DNA for the CDR3: TGTGCCAGCAGCTTACCTTACAGGGGGCTAGGTGGCTACACCTTC.

This clone was seen only a few times. V usage is TRBV28 and J usage is TRBJ1-2, with 9 positions matching TRBD1. Trimming at V came to 7 bases and at J to 6 bases, leaving 12 bases not matched to a gene. The length of the CDR3 is 15 residues. The germline V gene encodes CDR1 MDHEN and CDR2 SYDVKM. The CDR3 bases are TGTGCCAGCATCCCGGGTCCCGGGACAGGGAATGGCTACACCTTC. Amino acid sequence: CASIPGPGTGNGYTF.

J is TRBJ2-1 and V is TRBV5-1; 12 bases are shared with TRBD1. J lost 8 bases, V lost 3 bases, and 6 bases had no gene match. The CDR3 has 15 amino acids. CDR1 and CDR2 (germline): SGHRS, YFSETQ. In DNA, the CDR3 is TGCGCCAGCAGCTGGGGACAGGGGGCGCAGGATGAGCAGTTCTTC. This codes for CASSWGQGAQDEQFF. The whole variable domain, remainder taken from reference TRBV5-1 and TRBJ2-1, is KAGVTQTPRYLIKTRGQQVTLSCSPISGHRSVSWYQQTPGQGLQFLFEYFSETQRNKGNFPGRFSGRQFSNSRSEMNVSTLELGDSALYLCASSWGQGAQDEQFFGPGTRLTVL.